This T cell receptor (beta chain) was captured by sequencing in a study of cytomegalovirus exposure and HLA in healthy donors. Background on the study: An earlier analysis identified more than 90 million unique TCR beta sequences in some 170 million T cells.

The study, taken as a whole, reports: Earlier analysis looked at TCR beta V segments, and most were productive about 87% or about 30% of the time. No immune exposure information besides CMV serostatus was available. Association of a missense DCLRE1C variant with TCR beta V- and J-gene trimming was reported in a later analysis.

This CDR3 is built from 14 residues. Deletions cut 3 bases from V and 0 bases from J, with 9 bases between. CDR1 is SGHTS, CDR2 YDEGEE, per germline. 13 Jbeta primers and 60 Vbeta primers were used for the PCR. TCRdb keeps only in-frame clones here, not all; method: immunoSEQ multiplex PCR. The data hold 110,000 to 150,000 clones, with about 72% observed a single time. A word on this clone: Its antigen is unknown.

This rearrangement joins TRBV5-8 to TRBJ1-1; D is undetermined. This TCR came from a man in his 60s in good health and CMV-seronegative. The specimen sequenced was PBMCs. The CDR3 loop reads CASSWAGLNTEAFF. The CDR3, as DNA: TGTGCCAGCAGCTGGGCTGGTCTGAACACTGAAGCTTTCTTT.